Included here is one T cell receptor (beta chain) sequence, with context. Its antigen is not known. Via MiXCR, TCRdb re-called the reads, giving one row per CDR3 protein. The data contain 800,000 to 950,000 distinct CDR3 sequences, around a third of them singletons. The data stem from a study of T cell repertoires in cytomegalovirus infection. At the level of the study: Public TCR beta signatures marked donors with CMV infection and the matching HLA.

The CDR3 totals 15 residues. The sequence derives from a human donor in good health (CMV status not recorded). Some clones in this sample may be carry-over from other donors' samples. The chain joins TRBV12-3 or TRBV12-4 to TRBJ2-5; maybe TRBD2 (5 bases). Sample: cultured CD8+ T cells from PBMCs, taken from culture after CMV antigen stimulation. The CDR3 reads CVTRTGELREETQYF. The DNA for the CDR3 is TGTGTCACCCGGACCGGGGAGTTACGGGAAGAGACCCAGTACTTC.